This T cell receptor (beta chain) came from a study of blood T cells in healthy people across ages (dated by TCRdb to about 2015). As for the study more broadly: Template switching captured roughly one uniquely barcoded TCR beta cDNA molecule per two T cells in model experiments. Two additional independent replicas of 1 million unique cDNA reads from the same blood draw were analyzed for two donors (one aged 18 to 30 and one aged 80 or older). To track age-related changes in TCR beta repertoire diversity, the study relied on deep sequencing normalized with unique cDNA molecular identifiers. Donors were grouped into four age groups: young (average roughly 15 years), middle-aged (over 35), aged (about 59) and long-lived (around 80).

From V the trimming removes 0 bases and from J it removes 5 bases, while the gene matches leave 3 bases of the junction unaccounted for. Sequences SGHRS (CDR1) and YFSETQ (CDR2) are obtained from the germline V gene. From cysteine to phenylalanine, the CDR3 is 15 amino acids long. CDR3 DNA is the only sequence kept; it has 45 bases, read in frame from the first base. This clonotype turned up a few times. Its antigen target is currently unknown. Base quality data are lacking; no much larger clone is found one base away. Donors were 35 to 40 systemically healthy Caucasian individuals from Russia aged 6 to 90 years. Approximately 9 milliliters of peripheral blood were collected from each donor into EDTA-treated Vacutainer tubes. Ficoll-Paque density-gradient centrifugation was used to isolate PBMCs, with at least 6.5 million per sample. Total RNA, at least 6 micrograms per sample, was extracted from PBMCs with Trizol reagent. Naive CD45RAhigh/CD27high T cell percentages were measured by flow cytometry on a PBMC aliquot from every donor.

The paper as a whole reports these results and caveats: Donor CMV infection status was unknown, potentially confounding age-related changes in expanded clonotypes. There was a strong correlation between observed TCR beta diversity and the percentage of naive T cells measured by flow cytometry. Because profiling used bulk unsorted PBMCs, naive and antigen-experienced compartments could not be compared conclusively. Estimates of total diversity based on one million sequenced T cells were considered lower bounds and underestimates. Observed TCR beta diversity per million T cells fell roughly linearly with age, and a significant reduction was already apparent by age around 39. Compared with the aged group, more naive CD4+ T cells, fewer expanded clones and increased TCR diversity were shown by the long-lived group, suggesting age selection.

Library construction relied on 5' RACE. Instrument used: Illumina HiSeq 2500. A second PCR of 7 to 11 cycles was performed with a sample-barcoded 5' primer and a J-beta primer mix. A unique molecular identifier was introduced onto each TCR beta cDNA molecule by a template-switch 5' adaptor carrying 12 random nucleotides. Each sample yielded at least 3 million CDR3-containing paired-end reads. First-strand cDNA synthesis was performed from all RNA using the Mint cDNA synthesis kit, with priming by a TRBC-specific oligonucleotide. Following uracil-DNA glycosylase treatment, a first 18-cycle PCR with universal primers M1SS and BC2_uni_R was performed on all cDNA. Concerning the study's data processing: For normalization, 1 million high-quality reads were randomly selected from each sample, with every read carrying a distinct molecular identifier. Instead of being binned into consensus sequences, reads with shared molecular identifiers were discarded. CDR3 identification, clonotype clustering and error correction used MiTCR with a Q25 quality threshold and the strictest error-elimination algorithm. Lower-bound total TCR beta diversity was estimated with a nonparametric unseen species model using Euler transformation. TCRdb reprocessed the public reads (quality trimming at Q25 with fastp, clone calling with MiXCR) and kept in-frame beta chains. Rows are unified per CDR3 protein, each entry keeping the most common DNA and genes. TCRdb, not the original authors, processed these V and J calls. The sample has about 800,000 distinct CDR3 sequences on record, 20% to 25% of them singletons. The ten largest clones capture approximately 3.7% of the sample.

The sample also formed part of further work on T cells of mothers and their children. As the second paper documents: The donors were nine systemically healthy Caucasian individuals, made up of three mothers and their six children. cDNA synthesis used all of the extracted RNA, with roughly 1.5 ug of RNA in each 15 ul reaction. In the second PCR, the M1S primer added sample barcodes and 2-4 random nucleotides. More than 9 million TCR beta CDR3 reads were obtained from each mother, and roughly 3.1 million reads were obtained from each child. Thymic selection similarly shapes TCR recombination output in related and unrelated pairs, with minor effect from inherited differences. Normalized repertoire overlap was always slightly but never significantly higher in related than unrelated mother-child pairs. No persistent microchimeric T cell clones were found, with a detection sensitivity of around 100 clones per million clonotypes. Deep NGS was used in the study to compare the TCR beta repertoires of mothers and children and to look for features that separate related mother-child pairs from unrelated individuals. On average, the children were approximately 11 +/- 4 years old, while the mothers were about 38 +/- 4 years old. After adapters were ligated using NEBNext reagents, the libraries underwent 100+100 nt paired-end sequencing on an Illumina HiSeq 2000. To prevent cross-contamination, the mother and child libraries were prepared one month apart and sequenced in separate runs. For each donor, somewhere between roughly 450,000 and 2,000,000 distinct TCR beta clonotypes were identified. Naive TCR beta clonotypes were estimated from low-frequency clonotypes matched to each donor's FACS-determined naive share, without sorting.

This clonotype originated in a boy younger than 18 in good health. Source material: blood. The chain links TRBV5-1 with TRBJ2-5; TRBD1 agrees with 11 junctional bases. The DNA sequence reads TGCGCCAGCAGCTTGGGGACAGGGGGCTCGGAGACCCAGTACTTC. Its amino acids are CASSLGTGGSETQYF.